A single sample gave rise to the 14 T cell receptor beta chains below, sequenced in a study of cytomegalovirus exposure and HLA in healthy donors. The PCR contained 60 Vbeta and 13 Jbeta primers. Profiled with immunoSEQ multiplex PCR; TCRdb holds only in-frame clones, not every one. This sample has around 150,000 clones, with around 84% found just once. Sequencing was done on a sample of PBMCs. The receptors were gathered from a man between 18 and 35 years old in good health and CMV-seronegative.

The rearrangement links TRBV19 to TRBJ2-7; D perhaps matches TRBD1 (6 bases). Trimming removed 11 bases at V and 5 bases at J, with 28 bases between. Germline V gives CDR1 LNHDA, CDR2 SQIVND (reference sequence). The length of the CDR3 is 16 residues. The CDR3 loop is CALLWRLTQGRDEQYF. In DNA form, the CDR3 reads TGTGCCTTACTATGGCGCCTCACACAGGGTAGGGACGAGCAGTACTTC.

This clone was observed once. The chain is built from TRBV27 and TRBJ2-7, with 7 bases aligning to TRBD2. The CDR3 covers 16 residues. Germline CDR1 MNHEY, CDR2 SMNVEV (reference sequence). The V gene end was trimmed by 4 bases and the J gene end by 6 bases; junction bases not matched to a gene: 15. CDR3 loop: CASSSTGSGWVGEQYF. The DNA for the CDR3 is TGTGCCAGCAGTTCCACGGGTAGCGGGTGGGTAGGCGAGCAGTACTTC.

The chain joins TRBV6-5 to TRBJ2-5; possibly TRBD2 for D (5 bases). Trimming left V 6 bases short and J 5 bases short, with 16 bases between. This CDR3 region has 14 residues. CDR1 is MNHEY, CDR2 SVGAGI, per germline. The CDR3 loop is CASSLTGSWETQYF. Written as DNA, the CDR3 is TGTGCCAGCAGCCTCACGGGGAGTTGGGAGACCCAGTACTTC.

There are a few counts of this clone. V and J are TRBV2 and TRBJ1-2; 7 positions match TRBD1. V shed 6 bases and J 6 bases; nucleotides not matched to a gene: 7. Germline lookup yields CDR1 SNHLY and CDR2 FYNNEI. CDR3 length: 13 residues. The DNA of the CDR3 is TGTGCCAGCAGGATCGACAGGGAAGATGGCTACACCTTC. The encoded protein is CASRIDREDGYTF.

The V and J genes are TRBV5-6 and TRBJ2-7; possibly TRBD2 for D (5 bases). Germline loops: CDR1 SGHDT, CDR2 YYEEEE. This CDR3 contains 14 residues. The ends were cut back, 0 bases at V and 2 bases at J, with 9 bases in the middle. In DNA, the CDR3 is TGTGCCAGCAGCTTGGGTAGCGTGACCTACGAGCAGTACTTC. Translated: CASSLGSVTYEQYF.

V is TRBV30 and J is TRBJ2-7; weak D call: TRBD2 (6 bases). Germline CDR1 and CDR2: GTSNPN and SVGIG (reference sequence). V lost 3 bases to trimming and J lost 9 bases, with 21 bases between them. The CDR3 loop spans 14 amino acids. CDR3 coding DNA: TGTGCCTGGAGAAACCTAGCGCACCCGGGGCGGCAGTACTTC. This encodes CAWRNLAHPGRQYF.

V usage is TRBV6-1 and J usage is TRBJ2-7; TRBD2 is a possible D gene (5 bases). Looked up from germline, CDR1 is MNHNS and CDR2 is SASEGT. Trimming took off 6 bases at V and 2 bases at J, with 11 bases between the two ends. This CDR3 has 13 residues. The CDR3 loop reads CASRDPGTYEQYF. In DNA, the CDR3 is TGTGCCAGCAGGGACCCGGGGACCTACGAGCAGTACTTC.

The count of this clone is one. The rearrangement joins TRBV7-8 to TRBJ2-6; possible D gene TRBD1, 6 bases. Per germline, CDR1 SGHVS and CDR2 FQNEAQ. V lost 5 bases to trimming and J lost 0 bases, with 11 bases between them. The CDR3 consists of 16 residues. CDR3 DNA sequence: TGTGCCAGCAGCCACCTCAGGGGCTCTGGGGCCAACGTCCTGACTTTC. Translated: CASSHLRGSGANVLTF.

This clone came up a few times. The DNA of the CDR3 is TGTGCCAGCGTCCCGGGACTAGCGGCCCCAGAGGTGCAGTTCTTC. Amino acid sequence: CASVPGLAAPEVQFF. The chain links TRBV2 to TRBJ2-1, with 11 nucleotides matching TRBD2. After removal of 8 bases from V and 12 bases from J, the junction contained 15 bases not matched to a gene. Germline V lookup: CDR1 SNHLY, CDR2 FYNNEI. The CDR3 is 15 residues long.

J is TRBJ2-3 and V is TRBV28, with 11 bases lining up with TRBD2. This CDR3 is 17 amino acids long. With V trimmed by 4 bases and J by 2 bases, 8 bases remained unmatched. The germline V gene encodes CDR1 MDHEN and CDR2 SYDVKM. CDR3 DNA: TGTGCCAGCAGTTCCACGGGACTAGCGGCGTCCACAGATACGCAGTATTTT. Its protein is CASSSTGLAASTDTQYF.

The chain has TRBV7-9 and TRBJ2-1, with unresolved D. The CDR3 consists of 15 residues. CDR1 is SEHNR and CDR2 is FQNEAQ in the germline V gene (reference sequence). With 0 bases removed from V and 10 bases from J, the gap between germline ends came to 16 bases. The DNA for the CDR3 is TGTGCCAGCAGCTTAGCTTGGGCCTCTGCTGAGGAGCAGTTCTTC. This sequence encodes CASSLAWASAEEQFF.

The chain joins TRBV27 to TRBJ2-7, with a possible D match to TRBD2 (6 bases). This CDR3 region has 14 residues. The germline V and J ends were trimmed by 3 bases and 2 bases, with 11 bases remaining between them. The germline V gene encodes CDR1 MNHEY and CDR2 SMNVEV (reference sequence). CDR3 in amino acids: CASSFGGNTYEQYF. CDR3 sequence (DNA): TGTGCCAGCAGTTTCGGAGGGAATACCTACGAGCAGTACTTC.

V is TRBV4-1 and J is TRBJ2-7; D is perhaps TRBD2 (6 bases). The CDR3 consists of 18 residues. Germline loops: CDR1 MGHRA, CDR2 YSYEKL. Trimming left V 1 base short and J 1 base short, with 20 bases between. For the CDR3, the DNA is TGCGCCAGCAGCCAAGCCCTCACAAACCGGGACTTTTCCTACGAGCAGTACTTC. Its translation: CASSQALTNRDFSYEQYF.

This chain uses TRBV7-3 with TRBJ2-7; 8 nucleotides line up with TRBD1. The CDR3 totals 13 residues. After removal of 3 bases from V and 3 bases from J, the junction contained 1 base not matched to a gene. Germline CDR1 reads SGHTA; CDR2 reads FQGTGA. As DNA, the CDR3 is TGTGCCAGCAGCTTCGACAGGGGCTACGAGCAGTACTTC. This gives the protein CASSFDRGYEQYF.